A selection of T cell receptor beta chains follows, all from one sample in a study of PD-L1 blockade in urothelial cancer. The assay was immunoSEQ multiplex PCR, and TCRdb's table has in-frame clones only and misses some. This table has about 88,000 clones, 85% to 95% appearing once. Sequencing was performed on PBMCs, taken around atezolizumab (anti-PD-L1) treatment. All receptors derive from a man aged 55 to 70 with urothelial cancer. Both conserved end residues are part of each CDR3. Each record gives: J gene, clone size, V gene, D gene, CDR3 DNA, CDR3 protein. The D gene is left open where the match is weak. Clone size is stated in some rows and not others, as once, few, many or a class when expanded.

j_call: TRBJ2-1
clone_size: -
v_call: TRBV28
d_call: TRBD2
cdr3_nt: TGTGCCAGCACCGCGGGAGGGCCAGTTGAGCAGTTCTTC
cdr3_aa: CASTAGGPVEQFF

j_call: TRBJ2-5
clone_size: -
v_call: TRBV7-2
d_call: -
cdr3_nt: TGTGCCAGCAGCTTAGGTAGCGAGACCCAGTACTTC
cdr3_aa: CASSLGSETQYF

j_call: TRBJ1-2
clone_size: -
v_call: TRBV19
d_call: TRBD1
cdr3_nt: TGTGCCAGTAGTGTGGGGACAGGGAAGGTACGGGGCTACACCTTC
cdr3_aa: CASSVGTGKVRGYTF

j_call: TRBJ2-3
clone_size: -
v_call: TRBV10-3
d_call: TRBD1
cdr3_nt: TGTGCCATCGGGAGACAGGGTGCCTCGGAGGCGGTGTACACAGATACGCAGTATTTT
cdr3_aa: CAIGRQGASEAVYTDTQYF

j_call: TRBJ2-1
clone_size: -
v_call: TRBV19
d_call: -
cdr3_nt: TGTGCCAGTAGTATAGAGCCAGAATCCTACAATGAGCAGTTCTTC
cdr3_aa: CASSIEPESYNEQFF

j_call: TRBJ1-2
clone_size: -
v_call: TRBV18
d_call: TRBD1
cdr3_nt: TGTGCCAGCTCACCGCAGGGGGCTGATGGCTACACCTTC
cdr3_aa: CASSPQGADGYTF

j_call: TRBJ2-3
clone_size: -
v_call: TRBV11-2
d_call: TRBD2
cdr3_nt: TGTGCCAGCAGCCCGGGACTAGCGATTGACACAGATACGCAGTATTTT
cdr3_aa: CASSPGLAIDTDTQYF

j_call: TRBJ2-1
clone_size: -
v_call: TRBV30
d_call: -
cdr3_nt: TGTGCCTGGAGTGTACTCTCCAGGGGAGAAACAGTCTTC
cdr3_aa: CAWSVLSRGETVF

j_call: TRBJ2-1
clone_size: once
v_call: TRBV6-1
d_call: TRBD2
cdr3_nt: TGTGCCAGCAGTGAAATAGCGGGAGCGGGAGAGCAGTTCTTC
cdr3_aa: CASSEIAGAGEQFF

j_call: TRBJ1-1
clone_size: few
v_call: TRBV6-5
d_call: TRBD1
cdr3_nt: TGTGCCAGCAGGGGACAGGGGGCCGGGGACACTGAAGCTTTCTTT
cdr3_aa: CASRGQGAGDTEAFF

j_call: TRBJ1-2
clone_size: -
v_call: TRBV11-2
d_call: TRBD1
cdr3_nt: TGTGCCAGCAGCCCGGGACAGTCCATCTATGGCTACACCTTC
cdr3_aa: CASSPGQSIYGYTF

j_call: TRBJ2-7
clone_size: -
v_call: TRBV6-5
d_call: TRBD2
cdr3_nt: TGTGCCAGCCACCGGGGGGGCTCCTACGAGCAGTACTTC
cdr3_aa: CASHRGGSYEQYF

j_call: TRBJ1-1
clone_size: -
v_call: TRBV9
d_call: -
cdr3_nt: TGTGCCAGCAGTTTGGGACAGAACACTGAAGCTTTCTTT
cdr3_aa: CASSLGQNTEAFF

j_call: TRBJ1-2
clone_size: -
v_call: TRBV28
d_call: -
cdr3_nt: TGTGCCAGCAGTTTTAGGCAGGGCTGGGGCTACACCTTC
cdr3_aa: CASSFRQGWGYTF

j_call: TRBJ2-7
clone_size: -
v_call: TRBV5-4
d_call: TRBD1
cdr3_nt: TGTGCCAGCAGCGACGGACAGGGGGCGAAAGAGCAGTACTTC
cdr3_aa: CASSDGQGAKEQYF

j_call: TRBJ2-3
clone_size: -
v_call: TRBV5-1
d_call: -
cdr3_nt: TGCGCCAGCAGCAGAAGCTTGGAGGGCCCAGATACGCAGTATTTT
cdr3_aa: CASSRSLEGPDTQYF

j_call: TRBJ2-5
clone_size: -
v_call: TRBV28
d_call: TRBD1
cdr3_nt: TGTGCCAGCAGTTCTACAGGGGGCAGAGAGACCCAGTACTTC
cdr3_aa: CASSSTGGRETQYF

j_call: TRBJ1-3
clone_size: -
v_call: TRBV13
d_call: -
cdr3_nt: TGTGCCAGCAGCTTCCGCGAAGGAAACACCATATATTTT
cdr3_aa: CASSFREGNTIYF

j_call: TRBJ1-1
clone_size: -
v_call: TRBV4-2
d_call: TRBD1
cdr3_nt: TGTGCCAGCAGCCCACGACCCCGGGACAGCGGAAACACTGAAGCTTTCTTT
cdr3_aa: CASSPRPRDSGNTEAFF

j_call: TRBJ1-5
clone_size: -
v_call: TRBV10-3
d_call: -
cdr3_nt: TGTGCCATCAGTGAGTCGGCAGGGTATAGCAATCAGCCCCAGCATTTT
cdr3_aa: CAISESAGYSNQPQHF

j_call: TRBJ2-2
clone_size: -
v_call: TRBV6-5
d_call: TRBD1
cdr3_nt: TGTGCCAGCAGGGCCGGGACAGGGTTCACCGGGGAGCTGTTTTTT
cdr3_aa: CASRAGTGFTGELFF

j_call: TRBJ2-1
clone_size: -
v_call: TRBV4-3
d_call: TRBD2
cdr3_nt: TGCGCCAGCAGCCAAGAACGGGGCGGGAGGGCCGATGAGCAGTTCTTC
cdr3_aa: CASSQERGGRADEQFF

j_call: TRBJ1-6
clone_size: -
v_call: TRBV19
d_call: TRBD1
cdr3_nt: TGTGCCAGTATGGGGGCAGGGGGGCCCCTCCACTTT
cdr3_aa: CASMGAGGPLHF

j_call: TRBJ2-3
clone_size: once
v_call: TRBV5-5
d_call: -
cdr3_nt: TGTGCCAGCAGCTTGGCGGTAGATACGCAGTATTTT
cdr3_aa: CASSLAVDTQYF

j_call: TRBJ2-1
clone_size: -
v_call: TRBV4-2
d_call: TRBD2
cdr3_nt: TGTGCCAGCAGCCCCCCCAAACTAGCGGGGGCTCGCGGTGTTTCCTACAATGAGCAGTTCTTC
cdr3_aa: CASSPPKLAGARGVSYNEQFF

j_call: TRBJ2-7
clone_size: -
v_call: TRBV14
d_call: -
cdr3_nt: TGTGCCAGCAGCCCCCGGGACTTCTCCTACGAGCAGTACTTC
cdr3_aa: CASSPRDFSYEQYF